The entry below gives a single T cell receptor (beta chain) sequence along with its context. Its antigen remains unidentified. No base qualities exist here, and no much larger clone lies one base off it. This entry belongs to a study of blood T cell repertoires in COVID-19 (dated by TCRdb to the early 2020s). Regarding the research as a whole: The collaborator samples originated in the United States, Italy and Spain and spanned the acute and convalescent phases of COVID-19. The repertoires were released in a freely available public database meant as a resource for research on the immune response to SARS-CoV-2. Where available, HLA class I and class II types were obtained from metadata supplied by the sample provider rather than from assay-based typing. The material from the prospective study consisted of cDNA or gDNA derived from T cells, B-cell-depleted T cells, or PBMCs. A de-identified subject ID, COVID-19 status, age in years and sex were almost always included in the sample metadata. Samples came from the ongoing ImmuneRACE study (first 160 participants) plus 1,254 subjects from 6 global collaborators. The dataset comprised deeply sampled blood TCRbeta repertoires from subjects exposed to, actively infected with, or recovered from COVID-19. What the authors observed across the whole study: The quantity of clinical and demographic metadata differed by source and by participant and was supplied without curation.

TCRbeta CDR3 regions were amplified from genomic DNA by means of the immunoSEQ Assay, a bias-controlled multiplex PCR. On the study's bioinformatics: The number of nucleated cells in each sample was estimated by amplification of reference gene primers within the assay. To quantify the absolute abundance of each unique TCRbeta CDR3 rearrangement, sequence reads were collapsed and filtered. For each sample, productive Simpson clonality was calculated as the square root of Simpson's diversity index across productive rearrangements. TCRdb stores this immuneACCESS table with in-frame sequences only. Part of the clones is absent; in the studies checked, under half of the shortfall reflects unresolved V genes, and no reason is known for the rest. V and J calls and clone size are given by that table; D and trimming were obtained from the DNA. Across this sample there are 73,000 or so clones, with about 83% seen only once. Of the sample, over 5% falls within the top ten clones.

CDR1 and CDR2 are drawn from the germline V gene (reference sequence): LGHDT, YNNKEL. The CDR3 sequence holds 14 residues, the cysteine and phenylalanine included. The kept DNA is CDR3 alone, 42 bases in frame from the first base. The V end loses 4 bases and the J end loses 6 bases, and a stretch of 10 bases separates them. Collaborating institutions collected whole blood in K2EDTA tubes following their own protocols. For TCRbeta analysis, collaborator samples were shipped as frozen whole blood, as isolated PBMCs, or as DNA extracted from either sample type. The sequence derives from a woman aged 60-75 years with acute or convalescent COVID-19. Source material: peripheral blood. The rearranged chain carries TRBV3-1 (or the pseudogene TRBV3-2) and TRBJ1-6, with an unclear D gene assignment. The DNA sequence follows: TGTGCCAGCAGCCTCCTTTCGGGTAATTCACCCCTCCACTTT. Its protein reads: CASSLLSGNSPLHF.